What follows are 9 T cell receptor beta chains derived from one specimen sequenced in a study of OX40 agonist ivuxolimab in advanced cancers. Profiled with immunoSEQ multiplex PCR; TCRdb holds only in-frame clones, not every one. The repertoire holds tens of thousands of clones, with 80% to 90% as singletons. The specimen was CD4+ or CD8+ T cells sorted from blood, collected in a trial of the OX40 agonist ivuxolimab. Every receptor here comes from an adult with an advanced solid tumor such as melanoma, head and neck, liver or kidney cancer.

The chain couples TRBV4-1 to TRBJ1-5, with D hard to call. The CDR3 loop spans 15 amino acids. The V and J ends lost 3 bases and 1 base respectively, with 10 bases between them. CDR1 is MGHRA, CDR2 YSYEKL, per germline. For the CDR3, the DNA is TGCGCCAGCAGCCAGAGGGCGCTAAGCAATCAGCCCCAGCATTTT. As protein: CASSQRALSNQPQHF.

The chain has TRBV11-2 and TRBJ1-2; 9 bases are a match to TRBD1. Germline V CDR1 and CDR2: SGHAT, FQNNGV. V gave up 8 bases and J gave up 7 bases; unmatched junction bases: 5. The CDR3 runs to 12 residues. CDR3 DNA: TGTGCCAGCGGGACAGGGAAGTTTGGCTACACCTTC. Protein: CASGTGKFGYTF.

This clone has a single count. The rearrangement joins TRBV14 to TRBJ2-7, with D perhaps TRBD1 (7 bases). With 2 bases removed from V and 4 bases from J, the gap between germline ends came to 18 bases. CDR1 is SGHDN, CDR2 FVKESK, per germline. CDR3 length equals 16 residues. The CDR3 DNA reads TGTGCCAGCAGCCAATACCATTCACAGGGGAGGTACGAGCAGTACTTC. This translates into CASSQYHSQGRYEQYF.

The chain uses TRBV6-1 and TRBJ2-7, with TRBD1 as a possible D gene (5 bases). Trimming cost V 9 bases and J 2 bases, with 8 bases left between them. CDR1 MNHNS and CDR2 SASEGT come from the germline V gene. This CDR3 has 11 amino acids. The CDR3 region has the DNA TGTGCCAGTAGACAGCCCTACGAGCAGTACTTC. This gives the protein CASRQPYEQYF.

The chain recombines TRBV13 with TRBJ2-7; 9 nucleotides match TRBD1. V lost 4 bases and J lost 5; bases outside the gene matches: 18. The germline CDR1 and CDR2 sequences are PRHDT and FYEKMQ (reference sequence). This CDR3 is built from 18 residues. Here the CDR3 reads CASSSRDRAPGDGDEQYF. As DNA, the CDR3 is TGTGCCAGCAGCTCCCGGGACAGGGCGCCCGGTGATGGGGACGAGCAGTACTTC.

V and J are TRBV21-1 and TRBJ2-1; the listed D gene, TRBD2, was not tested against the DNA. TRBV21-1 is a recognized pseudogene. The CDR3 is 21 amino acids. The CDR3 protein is CASSKAQDRGRGGDTYNEQFF. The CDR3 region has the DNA TGTGCCAGCAGCAAAGCGCAAGATAGGGGTCGGGGAGGAGACACGTACAATGAGCAGTTCTTC.

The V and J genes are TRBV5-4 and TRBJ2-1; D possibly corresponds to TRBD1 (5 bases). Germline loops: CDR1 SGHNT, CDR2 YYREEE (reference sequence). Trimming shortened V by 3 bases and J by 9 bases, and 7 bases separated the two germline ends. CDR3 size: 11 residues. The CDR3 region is CASSWGGEQFF. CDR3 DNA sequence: TGTGCCAGCAGCTGGGGCGGTGAGCAGTTCTTC.

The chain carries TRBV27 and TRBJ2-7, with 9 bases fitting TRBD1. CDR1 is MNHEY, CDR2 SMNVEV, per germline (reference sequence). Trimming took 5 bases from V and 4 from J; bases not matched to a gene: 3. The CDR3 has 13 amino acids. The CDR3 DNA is TGTGCCAGCAGTGGGACAGGGTCGTACGAGCAGTACTTC. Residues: CASSGTGSYEQYF.

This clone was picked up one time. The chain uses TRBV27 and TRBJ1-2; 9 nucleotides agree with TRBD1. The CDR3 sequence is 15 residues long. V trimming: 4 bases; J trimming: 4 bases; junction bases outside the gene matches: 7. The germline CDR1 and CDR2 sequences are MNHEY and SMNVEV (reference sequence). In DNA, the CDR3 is TGTGCCAGCAGTTATACCGGGACAGGGACCTATGGCTACACCTTC. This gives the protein CASSYTGTGTYGYTF.